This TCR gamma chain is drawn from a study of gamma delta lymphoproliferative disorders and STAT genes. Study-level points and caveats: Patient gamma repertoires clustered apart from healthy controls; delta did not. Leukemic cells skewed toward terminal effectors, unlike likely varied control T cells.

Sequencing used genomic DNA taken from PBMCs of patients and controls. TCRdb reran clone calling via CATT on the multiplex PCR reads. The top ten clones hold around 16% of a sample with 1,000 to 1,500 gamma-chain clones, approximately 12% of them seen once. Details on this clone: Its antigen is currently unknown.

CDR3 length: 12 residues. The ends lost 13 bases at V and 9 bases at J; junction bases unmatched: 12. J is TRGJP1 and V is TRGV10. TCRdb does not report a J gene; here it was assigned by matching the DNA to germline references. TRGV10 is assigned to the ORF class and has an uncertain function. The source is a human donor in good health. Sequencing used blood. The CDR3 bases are TGTGCTGTACCCCCCCCTCGTTGGTTCAAGATATTT. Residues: CAVPPPRWFKIF.